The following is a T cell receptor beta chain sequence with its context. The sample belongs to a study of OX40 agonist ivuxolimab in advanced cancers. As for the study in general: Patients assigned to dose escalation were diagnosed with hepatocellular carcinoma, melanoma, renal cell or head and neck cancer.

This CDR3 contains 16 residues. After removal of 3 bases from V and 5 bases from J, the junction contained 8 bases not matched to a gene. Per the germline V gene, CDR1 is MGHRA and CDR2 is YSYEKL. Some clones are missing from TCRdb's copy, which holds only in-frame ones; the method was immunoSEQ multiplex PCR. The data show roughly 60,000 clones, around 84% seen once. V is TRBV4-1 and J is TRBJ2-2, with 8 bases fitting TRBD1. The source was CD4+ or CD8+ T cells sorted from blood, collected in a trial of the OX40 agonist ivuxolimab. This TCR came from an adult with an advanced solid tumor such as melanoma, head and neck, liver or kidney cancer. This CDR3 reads CASSHAGTGRTGELFF. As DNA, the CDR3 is TGCGCCAGCAGCCACGCCGGGACAGGCAGGACCGGGGAGCTGTTTTTT.